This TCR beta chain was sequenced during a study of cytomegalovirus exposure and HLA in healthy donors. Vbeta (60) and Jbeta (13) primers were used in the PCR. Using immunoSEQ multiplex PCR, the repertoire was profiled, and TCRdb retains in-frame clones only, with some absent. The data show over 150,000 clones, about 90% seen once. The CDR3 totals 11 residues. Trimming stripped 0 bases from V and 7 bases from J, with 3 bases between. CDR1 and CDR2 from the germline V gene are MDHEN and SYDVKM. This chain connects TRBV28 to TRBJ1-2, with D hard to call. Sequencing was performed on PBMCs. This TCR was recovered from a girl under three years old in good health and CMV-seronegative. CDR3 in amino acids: CASSLWSGYTF. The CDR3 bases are TGTGCCAGCAGTTTATGGAGTGGCTACACCTTC.